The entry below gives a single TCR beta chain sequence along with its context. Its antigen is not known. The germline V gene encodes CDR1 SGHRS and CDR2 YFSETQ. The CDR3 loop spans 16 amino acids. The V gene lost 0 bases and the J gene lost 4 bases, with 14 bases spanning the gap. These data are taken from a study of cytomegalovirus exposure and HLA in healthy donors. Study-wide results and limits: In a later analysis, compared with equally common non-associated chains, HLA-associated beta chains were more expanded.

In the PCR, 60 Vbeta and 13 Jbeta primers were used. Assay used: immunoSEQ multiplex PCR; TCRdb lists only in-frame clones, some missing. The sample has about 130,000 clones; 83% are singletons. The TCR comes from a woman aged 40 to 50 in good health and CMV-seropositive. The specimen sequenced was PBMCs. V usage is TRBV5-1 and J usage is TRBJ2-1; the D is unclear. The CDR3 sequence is CASSLEFRIIYNEQFF. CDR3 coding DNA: TGCGCCAGCAGCTTGGAGTTCAGGATTATATACAATGAGCAGTTCTTC.